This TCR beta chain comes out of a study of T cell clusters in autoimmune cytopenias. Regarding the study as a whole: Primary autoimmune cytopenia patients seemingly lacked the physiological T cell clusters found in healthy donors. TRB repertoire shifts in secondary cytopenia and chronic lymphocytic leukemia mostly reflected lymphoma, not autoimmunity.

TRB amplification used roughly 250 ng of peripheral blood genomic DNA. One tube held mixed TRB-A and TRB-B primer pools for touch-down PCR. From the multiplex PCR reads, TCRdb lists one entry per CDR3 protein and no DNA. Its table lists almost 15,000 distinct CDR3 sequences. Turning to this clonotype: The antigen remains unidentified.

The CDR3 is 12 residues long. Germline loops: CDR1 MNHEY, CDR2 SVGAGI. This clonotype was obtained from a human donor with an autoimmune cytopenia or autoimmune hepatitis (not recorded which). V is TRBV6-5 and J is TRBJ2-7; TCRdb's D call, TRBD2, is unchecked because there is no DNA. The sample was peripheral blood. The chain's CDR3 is CASTGTSDEQYF.